This TCR beta chain was recorded in a study of regulatory T cells in long-lasting Graves disease. Germline trimming cut 2 bases from V and 6 bases from J; bases unmatched to any gene: 5. Looked up from germline, CDR1 is LNHNV and CDR2 is YYDKDF (reference sequence). The CDR3 covers 15 residues. Time point noted: newly diagnosed GD, antithyroid drugs for less than 3 months. RNA isolated from PBMCs was used to make the TCR library. Assembly of TCR beta libraries relied on iRepertoire HTBI primers together with Arm-PCR of CDR3 regions. TCRdb re-called the multiplex PCR reads with MiXCR, one entry per CDR3 protein. Of over 500,000 distinct CDR3 sequences in the sample, about 16% are singletons; the top ten hold 15% to 20%. These data are also associated with another study on T cells in Graves' hyperthyroidism and ophthalmopathy.

Here the sequenced sample was peripheral blood mononuclear cells (PBMCs), taken at new diagnosis, from a patient treated with antithyroid drugs. The chain carries TRBV15 and TRBJ2-1; 9 nucleotides line up with TRBD2. This TCR derives from a woman aged 30 to 39 with Graves disease. CDR3 nucleotide sequence: TGTGCCACCAGCAGATACCTAGCGGGATCCAATGAGCAGTTCTTC. This encodes CATSRYLAGSNEQFF.